This T cell receptor (beta chain) derives from a study of T cells in Graves' hyperthyroidism and ophthalmopathy. This CDR3 has 13 amino acids. From germline, CDR1 is GTSNPN and CDR2 SVGIG (reference sequence). V dropped 0 bases and J dropped 8 bases, with 11 bases sitting between them. Study-wide results and caveats: Most thyroid clonotypes expanded above 0.001 appeared in blood too.

In the case of this clonotype: Its antigen is unknown.

Newly diagnosed patients aged 18 to 65 had hyperthyroidism of under 2 months' duration. PBMCs were sourced from roughly 9.7 ml fresh peripheral blood. The CDR3 regions of TCR beta were amplified from RNA transcripts. In the first-round RT-PCR of the TCR CDR3, the HTBI primer set was used. Each CDR3 protein is one row after TCRdb ran MiXCR on the multiplex PCR reads. The repertoire consists of 550,000 to 800,000 distinct CDR3 sequences, with roughly 17% occurring once and the leading ten covering 15%. This TCR was sampled from a man in his forties or fifties with Graves' hyperthyroidism. The specimen sequenced was blood. The chain joins TRBV30 to TRBJ2-1; TRBD2 is a possible D gene (5 bases). The CDR3 sequence is CAWSVPWTDEQFF. The DNA of the CDR3 is TGTGCCTGGAGTGTACCATGGACTGATGAGCAGTTCTTC.